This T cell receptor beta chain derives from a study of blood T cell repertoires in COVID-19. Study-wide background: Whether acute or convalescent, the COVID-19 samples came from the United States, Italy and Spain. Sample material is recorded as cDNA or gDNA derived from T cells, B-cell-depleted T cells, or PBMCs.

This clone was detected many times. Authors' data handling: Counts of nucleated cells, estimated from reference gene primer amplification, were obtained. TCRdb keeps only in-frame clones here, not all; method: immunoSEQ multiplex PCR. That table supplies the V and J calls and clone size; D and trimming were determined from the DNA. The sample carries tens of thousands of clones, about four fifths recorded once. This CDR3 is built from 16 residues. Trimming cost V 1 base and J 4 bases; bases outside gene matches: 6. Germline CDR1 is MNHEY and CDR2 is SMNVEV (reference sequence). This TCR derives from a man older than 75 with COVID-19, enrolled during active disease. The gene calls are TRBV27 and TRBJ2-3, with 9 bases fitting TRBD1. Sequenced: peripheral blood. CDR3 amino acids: CASSLFNRGRADTQYF. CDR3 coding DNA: TGTGCCAGCAGTTTATTTAACAGGGGGCGAGCAGATACGCAGTATTTT.